A single sample gave rise to the 7 T cell receptor beta chains below, sequenced in a study of blood T cell repertoires in COVID-19. Clones were sequenced by immunoSEQ multiplex PCR, and TCRdb holds only the in-frame ones, with some missing. The table lists 110,000 to 150,000 clones, more than 60% of them singletons, with over 10% in the top ten. The specimen sequenced was peripheral blood. These receptor sequences come from an elderly man with acute or convalescent COVID-19.

This chain links TRBV5-1 with TRBJ1-3, with D possibly matching TRBD1 (5 bases). This CDR3 spans 15 amino acids. Trimming cost V 0 bases and J 0 bases, with 7 bases left between them. Germline V gene data show CDR1 as SGHRS and CDR2 as YFSETQ. In DNA, the CDR3 is TGCGCCAGCAGCTTGGGACAGAGCTCTGGAAACACCATATATTTT. Its protein product is CASSLGQSSGNTIYF.

The chain employs TRBV5-1 and TRBJ2-6, with a weak D call TRBD2 (7 bases). V shed 2 bases and J shed 3 bases, with 12 bases lying between them. Germline V gives CDR1 SGHRS, CDR2 YFSETQ. CDR3 length: 16 residues. Here the CDR3 DNA reads TGCGCCAGCAGCTTCGGCGGGGGCGGTGGGGCCAACGTCCTGACTTTC. It translates to CASSFGGGGGANVLTF. Full variable domain (remainder filled in from reference TRBV5-1 and TRBJ2-6): KAGVTQTPRYLIKTRGQQVTLSCSPISGHRSVSWYQQTPGQGLQFLFEYFSETQRNKGNFPGRFSGRQFSNSRSEMNVSTLELGDSALYLCASSFGGGGGANVLTFGAGSRLTVL.

The chain has TRBV7-2 and TRBJ2-5, with D possibly being TRBD2 (6 bases). From germline, CDR1 is SGHTA and CDR2 FQGNSA. Trimming pared 1 base from V and 5 bases from J, leaving 14 bases between. This CDR3 region has 15 residues. CDR3 bases: TGTGCCAGCAGCTTAGGGCTAGCGAGCGGGGAGACCCAGTACTTC. Residues: CASSLGLASGETQYF.

This chain uses TRBV19 with TRBJ1-5; no clear D gene. The CDR3 covers 13 residues. V was pared by 8 bases and J by 7 bases, with 15 bases between. Germline V CDR1 and CDR2: LNHDA, SQIVND (reference sequence). CDR3 DNA: TGTGCCAGTCGTTGGGAGCCTGGACAGCCCCAGCATTTT. Its protein is CASRWEPGQPQHF.

The chain has TRBV5-1 and TRBJ2-3, with TRBD1 identical over 8 bases. After removal of 4 bases from V and 5 bases from J, the junction contained 9 bases not matched to a gene. This CDR3 is built from 15 residues. From germline, CDR1 is SGHRS and CDR2 YFSETQ. The CDR3 protein is CASSLGQGGVDTQYF. Here the CDR3 DNA reads TGCGCCAGCAGCCTTGGACAGGGAGGAGTAGATACGCAGTATTTT.

The V call is TRBV15, the J call TRBJ2-3, with 9 positions matching TRBD2. This CDR3 contains 18 residues. Germline CDR1 and CDR2: LNHNV and YYDKDF (reference sequence). V lost 0 bases and J lost 2; bases outside the gene matches: 9. This CDR3 reads CATSRDLTAGGFTDTQYF. CDR3 DNA sequence: TGTGCCACCAGCAGAGATCTCACGGCGGGGGGGTTCACAGATACGCAGTATTTT.

This chain connects TRBV7-2 to TRBJ2-7; 9 bases are shared with TRBD1. The trim removed 5 bases at V and 6 bases at J, leaving 5 bases unmatched. The CDR3 covers 13 residues. Germline assignment: CDR1 SGHTA and CDR2 FQGNSA. The CDR3 spells CASSRRTGAEQYF. The CDR3 region has the DNA TGTGCCAGCAGCCGCCGGACAGGGGCCGAGCAGTACTTC. Based on the CDR3 plus reference TRBV7-2 and TRBJ2-7, the full variable domain is GAGVSQSPSNKVTEKGKDVELRCDPISGHTALYWYRQSLGQGLEFLIYFQGNSAPDKSGLPSDRFSAERTGGSVSTLTIQRTQQEDSAVYLCASSRRTGAEQYFGPGTRLTVT.